A selection of T cell receptor beta chains follows, all from one sample in a study of early stage breast cancer tumors. This table comes from immunoSEQ multiplex PCR, and its TCRdb copy is limited to in-frame clones, with some not included. The sample lists approximately 70,000 clones, 75% to 90% occurring once. The sequenced sample was blood. The receptor set was obtained from a person between 35 and 49 years old with breast cancer. Each CDR3 is given with its conserved first and last residue. The D gene is left open where the match is weak. Expanded clones get a size class; other rows say once, few or many, or leave the size out.

V gene: TRBV5-6
D gene: NA
clone size: NA
J gene: TRBJ2-2
CDR3 protein: CASSLGGSGGELFF
CDR3 DNA: TGTGCCAGCAGCTTGGGTGGGAGCGGCGGGGAGCTGTTTTTT

V gene: TRBV19
D gene: NA
clone size: NA
J gene: TRBJ2-3
CDR3 protein: CASSMEAWTDTQYF
CDR3 DNA: TGTGCCAGTAGTATGGAGGCATGGACAGATACGCAGTATTTT

V gene: TRBV2
D gene: NA
clone size: NA
J gene: TRBJ2-3
CDR3 protein: CASLRDNTDTQYF
CDR3 DNA: TGTGCCAGCCTCCGGGACAACACAGATACGCAGTATTTT

V gene: TRBV6-5
D gene: TRBD1
clone size: NA
J gene: TRBJ2-1
CDR3 protein: CASRQGNDEQFF
CDR3 DNA: TGTGCCAGCAGACAGGGGAATGATGAGCAGTTCTTC

V gene: TRBV7-9
D gene: NA
clone size: NA
J gene: TRBJ2-7
CDR3 protein: CASSPDPNAEQYF
CDR3 DNA: TGTGCCAGCAGCCCCGACCCCAACGCCGAGCAGTACTTC

V gene: TRBV7-3
D gene: NA
clone size: NA
J gene: TRBJ2-2
CDR3 protein: CASSLKRDTGELFF
CDR3 DNA: TGTGCCAGCAGCTTAAAAAGGGACACCGGGGAGCTGTTTTTT

V gene: TRBV27
D gene: NA
clone size: few
J gene: TRBJ1-1
CDR3 protein: CASSYGQSTEAFF
CDR3 DNA: TGTGCCAGCAGTTACGGACAGTCAACTGAAGCTTTCTTT

V gene: TRBV7-9
D gene: NA
clone size: NA
J gene: TRBJ2-2
CDR3 protein: CASSPNTGELFF
CDR3 DNA: TGTGCCAGCAGCCCAAACACCGGGGAGCTGTTTTTT

V gene: TRBV18
D gene: NA
clone size: NA
J gene: TRBJ1-5
CDR3 protein: CASSRGGVDQPQHF
CDR3 DNA: TGTGCCAGCTCACGGGGGGGCGTCGATCAGCCCCAGCATTTT

V gene: TRBV19
D gene: NA
clone size: NA
J gene: TRBJ2-3
CDR3 protein: CASSIHGGAFSTDTQYF
CDR3 DNA: TGTGCCAGTAGTATTCATGGCGGAGCTTTTAGCACAGATACGCAGTATTTT

V gene: TRBV7-8
D gene: TRBD2
clone size: NA
J gene: TRBJ2-1
CDR3 protein: CASSLDSTGLAGAKGNEQFF
CDR3 DNA: TGTGCCAGCAGCTTAGATAGTACGGGACTAGCGGGAGCTAAGGGCAATGAGCAGTTCTTC

V gene: TRBV5-1
D gene: TRBD1
clone size: NA
J gene: TRBJ2-7
CDR3 protein: CASSRSGTGSSYEQYF
CDR3 DNA: TGCGCCAGCAGCCGATCGGGGACAGGCTCATCCTACGAGCAGTACTTC

V gene: TRBV27
D gene: NA
clone size: NA
J gene: TRBJ1-5
CDR3 protein: CASSFGGGQPQHF
CDR3 DNA: TGTGCCAGCAGTTTTGGGGGTGGTCAGCCCCAGCATTTT

V gene: TRBV7-2
D gene: NA
clone size: few
J gene: TRBJ1-2
CDR3 protein: CASSPTGYGYTF
CDR3 DNA: TGTGCCAGCAGCCCCACAGGGTATGGCTACACCTTC

V gene: TRBV9
D gene: NA
clone size: NA
J gene: TRBJ2-3
CDR3 protein: CASSVDLAGDTDTQYF
CDR3 DNA: TGTGCCAGCAGCGTAGATCTGGCGGGTGACACAGATACGCAGTATTTT

V gene: TRBV5-6
D gene: NA
clone size: NA
J gene: TRBJ2-7
CDR3 protein: CASSRALLSYEQYF
CDR3 DNA: TGTGCCAGCAGCCGGGCTCTATTATCGTACGAGCAGTACTTC

V gene: TRBV29-1
D gene: NA
clone size: NA
J gene: TRBJ2-7
CDR3 protein: CSVSGVGVGEDYEQYF
CDR3 DNA: TGCAGCGTATCGGGGGTGGGGGTCGGGGAGGACTACGAGCAGTACTTC

V gene: TRBV27
D gene: TRBD1
clone size: NA
J gene: TRBJ2-2
CDR3 protein: CASTGQGTGELFF
CDR3 DNA: TGTGCCAGCACCGGACAGGGCACCGGGGAGCTGTTTTTT

V gene: TRBV28
D gene: TRBD1
clone size: NA
J gene: TRBJ2-2
CDR3 protein: CASSSPGTGGTGELFF
CDR3 DNA: TGTGCCAGCAGTTCGCCCGGGACAGGGGGCACCGGGGAGCTGTTTTTT

V gene: TRBV19
D gene: NA
clone size: NA
J gene: TRBJ1-5
CDR3 protein: CASRKGQNSNQPQHF
CDR3 DNA: TGTGCCAGTAGAAAGGGCCAAAATAGCAATCAGCCCCAGCATTTT

V gene: TRBV6-5
D gene: NA
clone size: NA
J gene: TRBJ1-1
CDR3 protein: CASLLGRGSTEAFF
CDR3 DNA: TGTGCCAGTTTACTGGGCAGAGGGAGCACTGAAGCTTTCTTT

V gene: TRBV6-6
D gene: NA
clone size: NA
J gene: TRBJ1-4
CDR3 protein: CASRPTESNEKLFF
CDR3 DNA: TGTGCCAGCAGACCAACAGAGTCTAATGAAAAACTGTTTTTT

V gene: TRBV6-6
D gene: NA
clone size: NA
J gene: TRBJ1-2
CDR3 protein: CASSHSTDISGYTF
CDR3 DNA: TGTGCCAGCAGTCACTCGACAGACATCAGTGGCTACACCTTC

V gene: TRBV19
D gene: TRBD1
clone size: NA
J gene: TRBJ1-1
CDR3 protein: CASSLRDRGFAEAFF
CDR3 DNA: TGTGCCAGTAGTCTTCGGGACAGGGGCTTCGCTGAAGCTTTCTTT

V gene: TRBV28
D gene: TRBD1
clone size: NA
J gene: TRBJ1-3
CDR3 protein: CASSSSGTGAGNTIYF
CDR3 DNA: TGTGCCAGCAGTTCCTCCGGGACAGGGGCCGGAAACACCATATATTTT

V gene: TRBV5-1
D gene: NA
clone size: NA
J gene: TRBJ2-1
CDR3 protein: CASSLEREILYNEQFF
CDR3 DNA: TGCGCCAGCAGCTTGGAACGGGAGATCCTCTACAATGAGCAGTTCTTC

V gene: TRBV7-9
D gene: NA
clone size: NA
J gene: TRBJ2-1
CDR3 protein: CASSLSGTYNEQFF
CDR3 DNA: TGTGCCAGCAGCCTCTCCGGGACTTACAATGAGCAGTTCTTC

V gene: TRBV4-1
D gene: NA
clone size: NA
J gene: TRBJ1-2
CDR3 protein: CASSQHRAAVNGYTF
CDR3 DNA: TGCGCCAGCAGCCAGCACAGGGCCGCGGTCAATGGCTACACCTTC

V gene: TRBV14
D gene: NA
clone size: NA
J gene: TRBJ2-1
CDR3 protein: CASSPSFYNEQFF
CDR3 DNA: TGTGCCAGCAGCCCGAGTTTCTACAATGAGCAGTTCTTC

V gene: TRBV30
D gene: NA
clone size: NA
J gene: TRBJ1-2
CDR3 protein: CAWSPQGNGYTF
CDR3 DNA: TGTGCCTGGAGTCCCCAGGGAAATGGCTACACCTTC

V gene: TRBV28
D gene: TRBD1
clone size: NA
J gene: TRBJ2-7
CDR3 protein: CASSPPRQGPSSYEQYF
CDR3 DNA: TGTGCCAGCAGTCCTCCTAGACAGGGGCCGAGCTCCTACGAGCAGTACTTC

V gene: TRBV28
D gene: NA
clone size: NA
J gene: TRBJ2-7
CDR3 protein: CASSWNRDEQYF
CDR3 DNA: TGTGCCAGCAGTTGGAACAGGGACGAGCAGTACTTC

V gene: TRBV29-1
D gene: NA
clone size: NA
J gene: TRBJ1-1
CDR3 protein: CSVAPESSLNTEAFF
CDR3 DNA: TGCAGCGTTGCCCCAGAGTCTAGTTTGAACACTGAAGCTTTCTTT

V gene: TRBV7-9
D gene: TRBD1
clone size: NA
J gene: TRBJ2-6
CDR3 protein: CASSPTARGQGANVLTF
CDR3 DNA: TGTGCCAGCAGCCCGACCGCCAGGGGGCAAGGGGCCAACGTCCTGACTTTC

V gene: TRBV6-5
D gene: TRBD1
clone size: few
J gene: TRBJ2-1
CDR3 protein: CASSWSPGQGASEQFF
CDR3 DNA: TGTGCCAGCAGTTGGTCCCCGGGACAGGGGGCAAGTGAGCAGTTCTTC

V gene: TRBV14
D gene: NA
clone size: NA
J gene: TRBJ1-2
CDR3 protein: CASSQVDSYGYTF
CDR3 DNA: TGTGCCAGCAGCCAAGTGGACAGCTATGGCTACACCTTC

V gene: TRBV18
D gene: NA
clone size: NA
J gene: TRBJ2-7
CDR3 protein: CASSPPRTRTEQYF
CDR3 DNA: TGTGCCAGCTCACCACCTAGGACCCGAACCGAGCAGTACTTC

V gene: TRBV7-9
D gene: TRBD1
clone size: NA
J gene: TRBJ1-2
CDR3 protein: CASSSRSLGQGHDGYTF
CDR3 DNA: TGTGCCAGCAGCTCTAGGTCACTCGGACAGGGGCATGATGGCTACACCTTC

V gene: TRBV11-1
D gene: TRBD1
clone size: NA
J gene: TRBJ2-5
CDR3 protein: CASSRRDRGGETQYF
CDR3 DNA: TGTGCCAGCAGCCGAAGGGACAGGGGAGGAGAGACCCAGTACTTC

V gene: TRBV7-8
D gene: NA
clone size: NA
J gene: TRBJ1-5
CDR3 protein: CASSPSRVRNQPQHF
CDR3 DNA: TGTGCCAGCAGCCCCTCTAGGGTCCGCAATCAGCCCCAGCATTTT

V gene: TRBV4-1
D gene: NA
clone size: NA
J gene: TRBJ1-5
CDR3 protein: CASSPGEGNQPQHF
CDR3 DNA: TGCGCCAGCAGCCCGGGGGAGGGCAATCAGCCCCAGCATTTT

V gene: TRBV11-2
D gene: TRBD2
clone size: NA
J gene: TRBJ2-1
CDR3 protein: CASSLVMAAGAKDEQFF
CDR3 DNA: TGTGCCAGCAGCCTCGTTATGGCGGCGGGAGCTAAGGATGAGCAGTTCTTC

V gene: TRBV2
D gene: NA
clone size: NA
J gene: TRBJ2-3
CDR3 protein: CASSFLGAPDTQYF
CDR3 DNA: TGTGCCAGCAGTTTCTTAGGGGCCCCAGATACGCAGTATTTT

V gene: TRBV28
D gene: NA
clone size: NA
J gene: TRBJ1-4
CDR3 protein: CASNGGNEKLFF
CDR3 DNA: TGTGCCAGCAACGGTGGGAATGAAAAACTGTTTTTT

V gene: TRBV18
D gene: NA
clone size: NA
J gene: TRBJ1-5
CDR3 protein: CASSPPPPQAQHF
CDR3 DNA: TGTGCCAGCTCACCACCCCCGCCCCAGGCCCAGCATTTT

V gene: TRBV18
D gene: NA
clone size: NA
J gene: TRBJ1-2
CDR3 protein: CASSPSLQANYTF
CDR3 DNA: TGTGCCAGCTCACCATCACTTCAGGCGAACTACACCTTC

V gene: TRBV7-3
D gene: TRBD1
clone size: NA
J gene: TRBJ2-1
CDR3 protein: CASSLKATRDRGPRNEQFF
CDR3 DNA: TGTGCCAGCAGCTTAAAGGCGACCCGGGACAGGGGACCGAGAAATGAGCAGTTCTTC

V gene: TRBV28
D gene: NA
clone size: NA
J gene: TRBJ2-1
CDR3 protein: CASNPAGYSNEQFF
CDR3 DNA: TGTGCCAGCAACCCTGCGGGCTACTCCAATGAGCAGTTCTTC

V gene: TRBV11-2
D gene: TRBD2
clone size: NA
J gene: TRBJ2-3
CDR3 protein: CASSLEPGLWGTDTQYF
CDR3 DNA: TGTGCCAGCAGCTTAGAGCCGGGACTATGGGGCACAGATACGCAGTATTTT

V gene: TRBV28
D gene: TRBD2
clone size: once
J gene: TRBJ2-7
CDR3 protein: CASGLRSGSGYEQYF
CDR3 DNA: TGTGCCAGCGGGCTACGAAGCGGGAGCGGATACGAGCAGTACTTC

V gene: TRBV6-1
D gene: NA
clone size: NA
J gene: TRBJ2-7
CDR3 protein: CASSRGGTSYEQYF
CDR3 DNA: TGTGCCAGCAGTCGGGGCGGGACGTCCTACGAGCAGTACTTC

V gene: TRBV5-6
D gene: TRBD2
clone size: NA
J gene: TRBJ2-7
CDR3 protein: CASSPGLAGGFYEQYF
CDR3 DNA: TGTGCCAGCAGCCCGGGACTAGCGGGAGGTTTCTACGAGCAGTACTTC

V gene: TRBV18
D gene: TRBD1
clone size: NA
J gene: TRBJ2-1
CDR3 protein: CASSAGQANEQFF
CDR3 DNA: TGTGCCAGCTCGGCGGGACAGGCAAATGAGCAGTTCTTC